Reported below is one TCR beta chain. Its antigen is currently not known. A much larger clone lies one base from this, so it may be a read error. The entry originates in a study of breast tumors, draining lymph nodes, adjacent tissues (dated by TCRdb to the mid-2010s). At the level of the whole study: The study compared TCR beta repertoires across tumor, adjacent nontumor tissue and axillary lymph nodes from breast cancer patients. In human breast cancer, the study set out to assess how tumor, surrounding tissue and draining lymph node repertoires relate to one another and whether T cells might be exchanged between them. Overall study results and their limits: Tumor T-cell repertoires showed less diversity than lymph node repertoires and more diversity than nontumor tissue repertoires, and tumor T-cell repertoires showed preferential V and J gene usage. A scenario in which most tumor T cells derive from the lymph node and then expand within tumor tissue was judged to be consistent with the data. Tumor and nontumor tissue repertoires were found to be significantly more similar in luminal-like than in basal-like breast cancer. The conclusion that tumor T cells originate in lymph nodes was presented as consistent with a hypothesis rather than as directly demonstrated.

From cysteine to phenylalanine, the CDR3 is 15 amino acids long. Only the CDR3 DNA is retained, 45 bases long and in frame from the first base. CDR1 KGHSH and CDR2 LQKENI were looked up in the germline V gene. Data came from an Illumina HiSeq 2000. Multiplex PCR amplification was used to generate the TCR beta chain libraries. High-throughput sequencing was used to analyze the amplified TCR beta chain products. The public reads were run again by TCRdb, first through fastp at Q25 and then through MiXCR, and only productive beta chains were kept. All rows with the same CDR3 protein become a single entry with the most common DNA and genes. This sample holds 24,000 or so distinct CDR3 sequences; approximately 20% were observed only once. In total, the top ten clones hold about 13% of the sample.

The specimen sequenced was breast tumor tissue. The chain is assembled from TRBV18 and TRBJ1-5; a tentative D match to TRBD1 spans 6 bases. This clonotype was obtained from a female donor with breast cancer. Some clones in this sample may be carry-over from other donors' samples. The DNA sequence follows: TGTGCCGGCTCATCCACAGGGACCTGGGATCAGCCCCAGCATTTT. Its protein product is CAGSSTGTWDQPQHF.